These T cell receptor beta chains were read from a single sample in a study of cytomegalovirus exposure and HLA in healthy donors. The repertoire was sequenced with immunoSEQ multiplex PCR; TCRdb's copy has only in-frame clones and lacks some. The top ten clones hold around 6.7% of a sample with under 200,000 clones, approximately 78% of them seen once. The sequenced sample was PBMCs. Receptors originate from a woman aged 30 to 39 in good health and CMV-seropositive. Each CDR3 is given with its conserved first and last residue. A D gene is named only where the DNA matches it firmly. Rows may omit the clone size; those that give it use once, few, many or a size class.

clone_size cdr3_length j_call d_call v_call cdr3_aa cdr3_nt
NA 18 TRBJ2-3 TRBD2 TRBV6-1 CASSATGELAGDVDTQYF TGTGCCAGCAGTGCTACCGGTGAACTAGCGGGGGACGTGGATACGCAGTATTTT
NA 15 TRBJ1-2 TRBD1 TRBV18 CASSQAGGADYGYTF TGTGCCAGCTCACAGGCAGGGGGCGCCGACTATGGCTACACCTTC
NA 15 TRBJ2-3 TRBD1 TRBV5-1 CASGKADRDSDTQYF TGCGCCAGCGGAAAAGCGGACAGGGATTCGGATACGCAGTATTTT
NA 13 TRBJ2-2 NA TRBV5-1 CASSVLNTGELFF TGCGCCAGCAGCGTACTCAACACCGGGGAGCTGTTTTTT
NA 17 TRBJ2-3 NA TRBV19 CASSPARSRGNSDTQYF TGTGCCAGTAGTCCGGCCCGGTCTCGGGGGAACTCAGATACGCAGTATTTT
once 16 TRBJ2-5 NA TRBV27 CASSLAGRVNRETQYF TGTGCCAGCAGTTTAGCAGGGCGAGTGAATAGGGAGACCCAGTACTTC
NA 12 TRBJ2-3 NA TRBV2 CASSDRDYTQYF TGTGCCAGCAGTGATCGGGACTATACGCAGTATTTT
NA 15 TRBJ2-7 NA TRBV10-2 CASSATGLLAYEQYF TGCGCCAGCAGTGCGACCGGACTTCTAGCCTACGAGCAGTACTTC
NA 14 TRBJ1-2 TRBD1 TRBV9 CARDYRGRVYGYTF TGTGCCAGAGATTATAGGGGGCGAGTCTATGGCTACACCTTC
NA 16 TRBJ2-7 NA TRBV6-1 CASSEGLATFPYEQYF TGTGCCAGCAGTGAAGGTTTAGCGACATTTCCCTACGAGCAGTACTTC
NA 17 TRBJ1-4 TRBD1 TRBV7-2 CASSLGQGVVRGEKLFF TGTGCCAGCAGCCTAGGACAGGGTGTAGTGAGGGGCGAAAAACTGTTTTTT
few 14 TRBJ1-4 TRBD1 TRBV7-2 CASSRQGRDEKLFF TGTGCCAGCAGCCGACAGGGGCGGGACGAAAAACTGTTTTTT
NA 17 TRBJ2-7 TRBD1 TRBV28 CASQLKNTGTGPYEQYF TGTGCCAGCCAACTTAAAAATACCGGGACAGGGCCCTACGAGCAGTACTTC
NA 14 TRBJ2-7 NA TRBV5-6 CASSVGYSSYEQYF TGTGCCAGCAGCGTTGGGTACAGCTCCTACGAGCAGTACTTC
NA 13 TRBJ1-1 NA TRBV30 CAWSQVVGTEAFF TGTGCCTGGAGTCAGGTCGTTGGCACTGAAGCTTTCTTT
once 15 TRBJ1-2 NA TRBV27 CASSPRRGFAYGYTF TGTGCCAGCAGTCCCCGAAGAGGATTTGCGTATGGCTACACCTTC
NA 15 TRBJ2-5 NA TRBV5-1 CASMTGEGYQETQYF TGCGCCAGCATGACAGGGGAGGGGTACCAAGAGACCCAGTACTTC
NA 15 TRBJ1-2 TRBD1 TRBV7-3 CASSITGGTNYGYTF TGTGCCAGCAGCATAACAGGGGGCACTAACTATGGCTACACCTTC
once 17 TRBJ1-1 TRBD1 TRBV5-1 CASSLSGQGKVNTEAFF TGCGCCAGCAGCTTATCAGGACAGGGCAAGGTGAACACTGAAGCTTTCTTT
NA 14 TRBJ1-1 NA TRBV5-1 CASSLEQGMTEAFF TGCGCCAGCAGCTTGGAACAGGGTATGACTGAAGCTTTCTTT
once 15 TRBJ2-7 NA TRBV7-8 CASSLGVARDYEQYF TGTGCCAGCAGCTTAGGGGTGGCCCGGGATTACGAGCAGTACTTC
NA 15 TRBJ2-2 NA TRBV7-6 CASSSTWRGTGELFF TGTGCCAGCAGCTCCACATGGAGGGGCACCGGGGAGCTGTTTTTT
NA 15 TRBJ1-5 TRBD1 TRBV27 CASSLIGQGGQPQHF TGTGCCAGCAGTTTGATAGGACAGGGGGGTCAGCCCCAGCATTTT
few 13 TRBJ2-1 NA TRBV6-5 CASSRTVYNEQFF TGTGCCAGCAGCAGGACAGTTTACAATGAGCAGTTCTTC
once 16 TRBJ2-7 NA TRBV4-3 CASSPAGGRGSYEQYF TGCGCCAGCAGCCCTGCCGGAGGACGAGGATCCTACGAGCAGTACTTC
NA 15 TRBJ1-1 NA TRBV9 CASSVPTGRNTEAFF TGTGCCAGCAGCGTCCCTACGGGGAGGAACACTGAAGCTTTCTTT
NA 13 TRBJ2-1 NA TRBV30 CAWSVRGSGQQFF TGTGCCTGGAGTGTACGGGGTTCCGGGCAGCAGTTCTTC
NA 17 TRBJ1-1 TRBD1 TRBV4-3 CASSQDPLTGENTEAFF TGCGCCAGCAGCCAAGATCCCCTAACAGGGGAGAACACTGAAGCTTTCTTT
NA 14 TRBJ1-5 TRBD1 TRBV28 CASSLTGDHQPQHF TGTGCCAGCAGTTTGACAGGGGATCACCAGCCCCAGCATTTT
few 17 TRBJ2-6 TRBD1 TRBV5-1 CASSFPGQNSGANVLTF TGCGCCAGCAGCTTCCCGGGACAGAACTCTGGGGCCAACGTCCTGACTTTC
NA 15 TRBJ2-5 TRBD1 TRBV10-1 CASSETGGRGETQYF TGCGCCAGCAGTGAGACAGGGGGCCGGGGAGAGACCCAGTACTTC
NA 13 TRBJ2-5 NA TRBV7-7 CASSLRTQEAQYF TGTGCCAGCAGCTTGAGGACACAAGAGGCCCAGTACTTC
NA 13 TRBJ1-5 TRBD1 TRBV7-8 CASSLQGDQPQHF TGTGCCAGCAGCTTGCAGGGGGATCAGCCCCAGCATTTT
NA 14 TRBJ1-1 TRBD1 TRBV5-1 CASSRQGTNTEAFF TGCGCCAGCAGCCGACAGGGGACTAACACTGAAGCTTTCTTT
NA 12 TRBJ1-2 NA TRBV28 CASSLALEGYTF TGTGCCAGCAGTTTGGCGCTGGAGGGCTACACCTTC
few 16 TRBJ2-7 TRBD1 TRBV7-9 CASSLGDRVYSYEQYF TGTGCCAGCAGCTTGGGGGACAGGGTTTACTCCTACGAGCAGTACTTC
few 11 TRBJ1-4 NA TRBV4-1 CASTSGEKLFF TGCGCCAGCACCTCCGGGGAAAAACTGTTTTTT
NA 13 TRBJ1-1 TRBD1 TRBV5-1 CASSPWTGDEAFF TGCGCCAGCAGCCCTTGGACAGGTGACGAAGCTTTCTTT
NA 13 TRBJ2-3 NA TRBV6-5 CASSPDGANTQYF TGTGCCAGCAGCCCAGATGGGGCAAATACGCAGTATTTT
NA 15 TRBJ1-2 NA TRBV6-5 CASSYGGPGNYGYTF TGTGCCAGCAGTTACGGAGGGCCAGGGAACTATGGCTACACCTTC
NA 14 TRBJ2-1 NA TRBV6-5 CASSNTRQSNEQFF TGTGCCAGCAGTAACACCCGACAGTCCAATGAGCAGTTCTTC
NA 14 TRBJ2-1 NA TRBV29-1 CSGIDGSSYNEQFF TGCAGCGGTATCGATGGGAGCTCCTACAATGAGCAGTTCTTC
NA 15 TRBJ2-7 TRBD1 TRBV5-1 CASSWGDRGLYEQYF TGCGCCAGCAGCTGGGGCGACAGGGGGCTCTACGAGCAGTACTTC
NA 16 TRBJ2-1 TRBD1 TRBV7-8 CASSPRTGITYNEQFF TGTGCCAGCAGCCCGAGGACAGGCATAACCTACAATGAGCAGTTCTTC
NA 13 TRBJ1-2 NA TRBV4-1 CASTLGPNYGYTF TGCGCCAGCACCCTGGGGCCCAACTATGGCTACACCTTC
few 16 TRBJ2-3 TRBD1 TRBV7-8 CASPDGTGDYPDTQYF TGTGCCAGCCCCGACGGGACAGGGGACTACCCAGATACGCAGTATTTT
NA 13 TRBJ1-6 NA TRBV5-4 CASSRRENSPLHF TGTGCCAGCAGCCGCAGGGAAAATTCACCCCTCCACTTT
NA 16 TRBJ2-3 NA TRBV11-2 CASSLAHSGVTDTQYF TGTGCCAGCAGCTTAGCCCATTCAGGGGTAACAGATACGCAGTATTTT
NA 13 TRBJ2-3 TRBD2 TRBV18 CASSPSGGDTQYF TGTGCCAGCTCACCCAGCGGGGGCGATACGCAGTATTTT
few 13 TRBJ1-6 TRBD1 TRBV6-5 CAGQTGGDSPLHF TGTGCCGGGCAGACAGGGGGGGATTCACCCCTCCACTTT
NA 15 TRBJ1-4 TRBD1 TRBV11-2 CASSLVGTGDEKLFF TGTGCCAGCAGCTTAGTCGGGACAGGGGATGAAAAACTGTTTTTT
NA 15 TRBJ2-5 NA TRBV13 CASSSRLSFLETQYF NA
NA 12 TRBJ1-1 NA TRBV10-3 CAISPGTMGAFF TGTGCCATCAGCCCCGGGACTATGGGAGCTTTCTTT
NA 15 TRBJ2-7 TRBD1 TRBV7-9 CASSSRDREPYEQYF TGTGCCAGCAGCTCGAGGGACAGAGAGCCCTACGAGCAGTACTTC
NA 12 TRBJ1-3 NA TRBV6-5 CASSEQGNTIYF TGTGCCAGCAGTGAACAGGGAAACACCATATATTTT
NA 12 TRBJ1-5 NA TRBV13 CASSFYNQPQHF TGTGCCAGCAGCTTTTACAATCAGCCCCAGCATTTT